This T cell receptor (beta chain) was profiled in a study of tumor-infiltrating lymphocytes in localized non-small cell lung cancer. Whole-study context: From each patient, both tumor and uninvolved lung, non-adjacent to tumor, were sampled.

The assay was immunoSEQ multiplex PCR, and TCRdb's table has in-frame clones only and misses some. This sample has 12,000 or so clones, with 84% found just once. This CDR3 spans 15 amino acids. Losses at the gene ends were 1 base for V and 2 bases for J; bases not matched to a gene: 2. CDR1 is SGHRS and CDR2 is YFSETQ in the germline V gene. The sequenced material came from lung tumor tissue. This receptor was obtained from a human donor with non-small cell lung cancer. This rearrangement joins TRBV5-1 to TRBJ2-5; 10 bases agree with TRBD1. CDR3 in amino acids: CASSLMGQGQETQYF. The CDR3, as DNA: TGCGCCAGCAGCTTGATGGGACAGGGGCAAGAGACCCAGTACTTC. The variable domain in full, completed from reference TRBV5-1 and TRBJ2-5, reads KAGVTQTPRYLIKTRGQQVTLSCSPISGHRSVSWYQQTPGQGLQFLFEYFSETQRNKGNFPGRFSGRQFSNSRSEMNVSTLELGDSALYLCASSLMGQGQETQYFGPGTRLLVL.